This T cell receptor beta chain was retrieved from a study of spatial heterogeneity in lung cancer. Background on the study: Every unique TCR and UMI combination, on average, appeared more than ten times in raw reads. Broader study findings: Detection of ubiquitous tumor TCRs in blood was higher at resection than follow-up.

Individually, TCR cDNA molecules were each labelled with a unique molecular identifier. TCRdb ran MiXCR on the 5' RACE reads and lists one entry per CDR3 protein. The sample has some 39,000 distinct CDR3 sequences, 6% to 7.5% seen once. A note on this clonotype: Its antigen is not known.

Time point reported: sample taken at primary tumor resection. Whole RNA from tumor, nontumor lung or frozen PBMC was sequenced unsorted. There were 65 or so donors, all of them untreated patients with early-stage non-small cell lung cancer. CDR3 length: 12 amino acids. Deletions cut 0 bases from V and 4 bases from J, with 4 bases between. Germline lookup yields CDR1 LGHDT and CDR2 YNNKEL (reference sequence). Specimen: PBMCs, collected at surgery. The J gene is TRBJ2-7, the V gene TRBV3-1; D gene unclear. This clonotype was obtained from a female donor with early-stage non-small cell lung cancer. The CDR3 DNA follows: TGTGCCAGCAGCCAAGATTGGTACGAGCAGTACTTC. Amino acid sequence: CASSQDWYEQYF.